One and the same sample provided the 13 T cell receptor beta chains below, sequenced in a study of identical twins. TCRdb re-called the 5' RACE reads with MiXCR, one entry per CDR3 protein. The table records approximately 230,000 distinct CDR3 sequences, around 15% of them present only once. Material: memory (CD45RO+) T cells sorted from blood. The receptors originated from a woman aged 18-29 years in good health.

CDR3 in DNA: TGTGCCAGCAGTTTTGGGACTAGCCTGGCAGATACGCAGTATTTT. This encodes CASSFGTSLADTQYF. The chain couples TRBV12-3 or TRBV12-4 to TRBJ2-3; 9 nucleotides match TRBD2. V lost 3 bases, J lost 4 bases, and 5 bases stayed unmatched. The CDR3 is 15 amino acids.

This rearrangement joins TRBV20-1 to TRBJ2-7; the D is unclear. This CDR3 contains 13 residues. The V and J ends lost 3 bases and 4 bases respectively, with 13 bases between them. From germline, CDR1 is DFQATT and CDR2 SNEGSKA (reference sequence). The CDR3 nucleotides read TGCAGTGCTAGTGAGCAAAACCAATACGAGCAGTACTTC. This encodes CSASEQNQYEQYF.

This clonotype was counted many times. The junction does not match germline at one end; this may be a read error. V usage is TRBV7-6 and J usage is TRBJ1-5; D ambiguous. Germline CDR1 and CDR2: SGHVS and FNYEAQ. The CDR3 is 14 amino acids. CDR3 DNA: TGCGCCAGCAGCTTGGAAGGTAGCAATCAGCCCCAGCATTTT. This encodes CASSLEGSNQPQHF.

This clonotype has more than one count but fewer than ten. The chain is built from TRBV20-1 and TRBJ2-1; 9 nucleotides match TRBD2. Germline V gene sequence: CDR1 DFQATT, CDR2 SNEGSKA (reference sequence). V shed 6 bases and J 7 bases; nucleotides not matched to a gene: 7. This CDR3 is 13 amino acids long. CDR3 DNA sequence: TGCAGTGCAGGCCTCGCGGGAGGGAATGAGCAGTTCTTC. This codes for CSAGLAGGNEQFF.

This clonotype was detected only a few times. The chain joins TRBV25-1 to TRBJ1-6; D gene uncertain. CDR1 is MGHDK, CDR2 SYGVNS, per germline. The CDR3 has 16 residues. Trimming removed 5 bases from V and 0 bases from J, with 11 bases in between. CDR3 nucleotide sequence: TGTGCCAGCAGTCACGGGGTACCCTCCTATAATTCACCCCTCCACTTT. It yields the protein CASSHGVPSYNSPLHF.

This clonotype was observed at least ten times. The chain carries TRBV12-3 or TRBV12-4 and TRBJ1-3; TRBD1 is a possible D gene (5 bases). The CDR3 runs to 13 residues. The V end lost 5 bases, the J end lost 1 base, and 6 bases lay between the germline ends. CDR3 in DNA: TGTGCCAGCAGTGGGGGGTCTGGAAACACCATATATTTT. Translating gives CASSGGSGNTIYF.

The sample holds a few counts of this clonotype. The rearrangement joins TRBV18 to TRBJ1-3, with D possibly matching TRBD1 (6 bases). Trimming cost V 3 bases and J 2 bases, with 23 bases left between them. Germline V CDR1 and CDR2: KGHSH, LQKENI. This CDR3 region has 19 residues. This chain's CDR3 is CASSPGLVGAAATGNTIYF. CDR3 DNA sequence: TGTGCCAGCTCACCCGGACTAGTGGGGGCCGCCGCCACTGGAAACACCATATATTTT.

This clonotype was recorded many times. The chain uses TRBV5-1 and TRBJ2-3; D remains ambiguous. The germline V and J ends were trimmed by 3 bases and 1 base, with 9 bases remaining between them. CDR1 SGHRS and CDR2 YFSETQ come from the germline V gene. There are 14 residues in the CDR3. CDR3: CASSSTQGTDTQYF. CDR3 DNA: TGCGCCAGCAGCTCGACCCAAGGCACAGATACGCAGTATTTT.

Many counts were recorded for this clonotype. The chain couples TRBV2 to TRBJ2-6; D may match TRBD1 or TRBD2 (5 bases each). The germline V and J ends were trimmed by 4 bases and 4 bases, with 14 bases remaining between them. Germline V CDR1 and CDR2: SNHLY, FYNNEI. The CDR3 has 16 amino acids. The CDR3 loop is CASSGPKGSGANVLTF. CDR3 in DNA: TGTGCCAGCAGTGGCCCGAAGGGGAGCGGGGCCAACGTCCTGACTTTC. The full variable domain, rest sourced from reference TRBV2 and TRBJ2-6, is EPEVTQTPSHQVTQMGQEVILRCVPISNHLYFYWYRQILGQKVEFLVSFYNNEISEKSEIFDDQFSVERPDGSNFTLKIRSTKLEDSAMYFCASSGPKGSGANVLTFGAGSRLTVL.

This clonotype was seen a handful of times. The V call is TRBV7-2, the J call TRBJ2-7; D is uncertain. CDR1 is SGHTA, CDR2 FQGNSA, per germline. This CDR3 contains 15 residues. Deletions cut 8 bases from V and 2 bases from J, with 19 bases between. The CDR3 sequence is CASRAAPGDPYEQYF. The CDR3 coding sequence is TGTGCCAGCCGGGCCGCGCCCGGAGACCCCTACGAGCAGTACTTC.

CDR3 sequence (DNA): TGTGCCTGGAGTGAAGCGGGAGGGCCCTACAATGAGCAGTTCTTC. Translation gives CAWSEAGGPYNEQFF. The chain carries TRBV30 and TRBJ2-1; 10 nucleotides line up with TRBD2. CDR1 is GTSNPN, CDR2 SVGIG, per germline (reference sequence). The CDR3 covers 15 residues. Losses at the gene ends were 1 base for V and 2 bases for J; bases not matched to a gene: 2.

This clonotype has just a few counts. V gene TRBV4-3 combines with J gene TRBJ2-7, with 7 bases matching TRBD2. Losses at the gene ends were 1 base for V and 2 bases for J; bases not matched to a gene: 5. Germline V gene lookup returns CDR1 LGHNA and CDR2 YSLEER. CDR3 length: 15 amino acids. The DNA for the CDR3 is TGCGCCAGCAGCCAAGCGGCTAGCGGTCCCTACGAGCAGTACTTC. The encoded protein is CASSQAASGPYEQYF.

This clonotype was seen at least ten times. The chain has TRBV7-9 and TRBJ2-3, with D perhaps TRBD2 (5 bases). Germline V gene sequence: CDR1 SEHNR, CDR2 FQNEAQ (reference sequence). V lost 5 bases, J lost 2 bases, and 14 bases lay in between. The CDR3 covers 15 residues. The CDR3 is CASSPLRGPTDTQYF. CDR3 nucleotides: TGTGCCAGCAGCCCGCTCCGAGGGCCCACAGATACGCAGTATTTT.